Below, 9 T cell receptor beta chains from the same sample are listed, as sequenced in a study of blood T cells in healthy people across ages. Primed by a sample-barcoded 5' primer and a J-beta primer mix, a second PCR proceeded for about 7 to 11 cycles. TCRdb independently ran MiXCR on the 5' RACE reads; one entry per CDR3 protein. The sample comprises over a million distinct CDR3 sequences, 40% to 45% of which are singletons, and about 20% rests with the top ten. Sequencing was done on a sample of blood. Receptor source: a woman aged 55-75 years in good health.

The chain recombines TRBV14 with TRBJ2-4; D not resolved. The length of the CDR3 is 15 residues. V shed 3 bases and J shed 0 bases, with 9 bases lying between them. Germline V CDR1 and CDR2: SGHDN, FVKESK. The CDR3 nucleotides read TGTGCCAGCAGCCAGGTAGGGATAGCCAAAAACATTCAGTACTTC. Its protein product is CASSQVGIAKNIQYF. Filled out from reference TRBV14 and TRBJ2-4, the complete variable domain reads EAGVTQFPSHSVIEKGQTVTLRCDPISGHDNLYWYRRVMGKEIKFLLHFVKESKQDESGMPNNRFLAERTGGTYSTLKVQPAELEDSGVYFCASSQVGIAKNIQYFGAGTRLSVL.

The V gene is TRBV28, the J gene TRBJ2-5, with D possibly being TRBD1 or TRBD2 (5 bases each). Trimming stripped 6 bases from V and 11 bases from J, with 19 bases between. Germline V gene lookup returns CDR1 MDHEN and CDR2 SYDVKM. This CDR3 comprises 13 residues. CDR3: CASSLPGLGVQYF. CDR3 in DNA: TGTGCCAGCAGCCTACCGGGGCTCGGGGTGCAGTACTTC.

There are many counts of this clonotype. The rearrangement uses TRBV20-1 and TRBJ2-1; D may be TRBD1 (5 bases). CDR3 length: 14 amino acids. V dropped 6 bases and J dropped 0 bases, with 12 bases sitting between them. Germline CDR1 DFQATT, CDR2 SNEGSKA (reference sequence). The CDR3 nucleotides are TGCAGTGCCCCAAGGGGTAGCTCCTACAATGAGCAGTTCTTC. This encodes CSAPRGSSYNEQFF.

This clonotype turned up a few times. The chain carries TRBV4-2 and TRBJ2-1; 8 positions match TRBD2. Trimming took 2 bases from V and 10 from J; bases not matched to a gene: 4. This CDR3 region has 13 residues. Germline V gene data show CDR1 as LGHNA and CDR2 as YNFKEQ. In DNA, the CDR3 is TGTGCCAGCAGCCAAACTAGCGGCCAAGAGCAGTTCTTC. Translation gives CASSQTSGQEQFF.

V gene TRBV11-1 combines with J gene TRBJ2-5; 11 nucleotides match TRBD2. Per the germline V gene, CDR1 is SGHAT and CDR2 is FQDESV (reference sequence). J lost 5 bases, V lost 5 bases, and 7 bases had no gene match. This CDR3 contains 15 residues. CDR3 in DNA: TGTGCCAGCAGCGGACAGACTAGCGGGGTCGAGACCCAGTACTTC. As protein: CASSGQTSGVETQYF.

This clonotype was detected only a few times. This chain links TRBV7-9 with TRBJ2-5; D remains ambiguous. The V and J ends lost 1 base and 4 bases respectively, with 10 bases between them. This CDR3 has 14 amino acids. Germline V CDR1 and CDR2: SEHNR, FQNEAQ (reference sequence). This chain's CDR3 is CASSLGASPETQYF. DNA for the CDR3: TGTGCCAGCAGCTTAGGTGCCAGCCCAGAGACCCAGTACTTC.

The chain is built from TRBV6-2 or TRBV6-3 and TRBJ1-2, with D hard to call. The length of the CDR3 is 11 residues. The germline gives CDR1 MNHEY, CDR2 SVGEGT. Trimming removed 2 bases from V and 8 bases from J, with 6 bases in between. The CDR3 is CASSYREGYTF. The CDR3 DNA reads TGTGCCAGCAGTTACAGGGAGGGCTACACCTTC.

The rearrangement links TRBV27 to TRBJ1-5, with 8 bases lining up with TRBD1. J lost 9 bases, V lost 7 bases, and 11 bases had no gene match. CDR1 is MNHEY and CDR2 is SMNVEV in the germline V gene (reference sequence). The CDR3 consists of 14 residues. The CDR3 bases are TGTGCCAGCACGGACAGGGTCAAGCGTCGGCCCCAGCATTTT. Encoded protein: CASTDRVKRRPQHF.

The V gene is TRBV2, the J gene TRBJ2-5, with D hard to call. Germline values: CDR1 SNHLY, CDR2 FYNNEI. The V and J ends lost 2 bases and 2 bases respectively, with 12 bases between them. CDR3 size: 15 residues. CDR3: CASSESGEPQETQYF. CDR3 DNA: TGTGCCAGCAGTGAAAGTGGGGAACCTCAAGAGACCCAGTACTTC.